Listed below are T cell receptor beta chains from one sample, sequenced in a study of control samples from healthy donors and cancer patients. Profiling relied on immunoSEQ multiplex PCR, and the TCRdb table lists in-frame clones only, not all of them. The table shows 170,000 or so clones, with roughly 90% occurring only once. Sequenced input: blood. The source of these receptors is a woman aged 45-59 years in good health. Both conserved end residues are part of each CDR3. Each record gives: D gene, V gene, CDR3 protein. The D gene is left open where the match is weak.

TRBD1 TRBV6-5 CASTVRRQGLYGYTF
- TRBV28 CASSLRSGLSAFF
- TRBV7-9 CASSLEGGLVYEQYF
TRBD2 TRBV10-3 CAISEGGTSGRYEQYF
TRBD1 TRBV7-9 CASSYGDREGNEQFF
- TRBV4-3 CASSRLNSPLHF
- TRBV28 CASSSLLGRSGNTIYF
- TRBV28 CASSLIRENTIYF
- TRBV5-1 CASSLWAGASEKLFF
TRBD2 TRBV7-6 CASGPAGAPTDTQYF
- TRBV19 CASSTGIAAAAFF
- TRBV7-2 CASSPQSGLGRTQYF
TRBD1 TRBV4-2 CASSQVRQGAGDTQYF
TRBD2 TRBV11-3 CASSQGLAGSDEQFF
- TRBV7-9 CASSLVAALGGYTF
- TRBV2 CASSERTNQETQYF
TRBD1 TRBV28 CASSPLQGRIEKLFF
- TRBV4-3 CASSQDWGRQEYGYTF
TRBD2 TRBV6-2/TRBV6-3 CASSYRLADPYEQYF
- TRBV30 CAWSVGAGANVLTF
TRBD1 TRBV5-4 CASSLAGGSKFF
TRBD1 TRBV24-1 CATSDWAGGVTGELFF
- TRBV4-1 CASSQEMDTGEKRRNTIYF
TRBD1 TRBV14 CASSHGTGGDFF
TRBD2 TRBV9 CASSVGLAGNNEQFF
- TRBV7-2 CASTGRGSGNTIYF
- TRBV28 CASMGHRPEAFF
TRBD2 TRBV24-1 CATSDPSGDSTDTQYF
- TRBV5-1 CASSLTQGGETQYF
- TRBV7-6 CASSLGGQSTDTQYF
TRBD1 TRBV6-5 CASSPGQAFKEQYF
- TRBV24-1 CAIASRNTDTQYF
- TRBV5-1 CASRDQSSYNEQFF
- TRBV21-1 CASSPHSMEGGTEAFF
- TRBV29-1 CSAATETQEAQYF
- TRBV15 CATSFDRSASYEQYF
- TRBV7-6 CASSFRLQETQYF
- TRBV4-1 CASSQVLQETQYF
- TRBV14 CAGSLQGYNQPQHF
- TRBV2 CASTIGTPPGYTF
TRBD2 TRBV27 CASSLTVREVETQYF
- TRBV20-1 CSASSTGLSNQPQHF
TRBD1 TRBV28 CASSLAGGSETQYF
- TRBV2 CASGPTGGGRRYF
- TRBV7-9 CASSGGPEGAFF
TRBD1 TRBV2 CASSGDRTSNQPQHF
- TRBV6-6 CASSYELHTEAFF
TRBD1 TRBV28 CASRQRGQYNSPLHF
- TRBV5-3 CARSPHDGDGYTF
- TRBV7-2 CASSLDPRYNEQFF